This TCR beta chain comes out of a study of PD-1 blockade in classical Hodgkin lymphoma. In the study overall: Patients had nivolumab dosed at 3 mg/kg, delivered intravenously every 2 weeks. Study outcomes and limitations: Patients were excluded if nivolumab began under 1 year after ASCT (the autologous transplant).

The method was immunoSEQ multiplex PCR; TCRdb's version includes in-frame clones alone and lacks a portion of them. The table lists tens of thousands of clones, approximately 70% of them singletons. Each patient experienced a relapse that followed autologous stem cell transplantation, and brentuximab vedotin exposure varied. Details on this clone: No antigen is known for it.

The CDR3 length is 20 residues. Looked up from germline, CDR1 is MGHRA and CDR2 is YSYEKL. With V trimmed by 2 bases and J by 5 bases, 15 bases remained unmatched. J is TRBJ2-1 and V is TRBV4-1, with 13 bases that match TRBD2. The sequence came from a human donor with classical Hodgkin lymphoma. The specimen was peripheral blood mononuclear cells (PBMCs), collected before the second cycle of nivolumab. The CDR3 loop is CASSQNPGLAGVGAHNEQFF. The CDR3 DNA sequence: TGCGCCAGCAGCCAAAACCCAGGACTAGCGGGAGTTGGGGCCCACAATGAGCAGTTCTTC.